The clone carrying this T cell receptor (beta chain) was counted between two and nine times. Molecules of cDNA were individually given unique molecular identifiers that were attached to them. One entry per CDR3 protein results from TCRdb running MiXCR on the 5' RACE reads. This sample yields 32,000 or so distinct CDR3 sequences, of which 5.9% are seen a single time; 4.5% to 6% belongs to the top ten. Per germline, CDR1 KGHSH and CDR2 LQKENI. V shed 3 bases and J shed 1 base, with 15 bases lying between them. The CDR3 extends over 16 amino acids. These data come from a study of early T cells in non-severe SARS-CoV-2 infection.

J is TRBJ1-1 and V is TRBV18; maybe TRBD1 (6 bases). The sample taken for sequencing was whole blood. This clonotype originated in an adult who was a healthcare worker with PCR-confirmed SARS-CoV-2 infection or an uninfected control (not recorded which). In nucleotides, the CDR3 is TGTGCCAGCTCACCCGGGGGGGGCGCGGAGAACACTGAAGCTTTCTTT. Amino acids: CASSPGGGAENTEAFF.